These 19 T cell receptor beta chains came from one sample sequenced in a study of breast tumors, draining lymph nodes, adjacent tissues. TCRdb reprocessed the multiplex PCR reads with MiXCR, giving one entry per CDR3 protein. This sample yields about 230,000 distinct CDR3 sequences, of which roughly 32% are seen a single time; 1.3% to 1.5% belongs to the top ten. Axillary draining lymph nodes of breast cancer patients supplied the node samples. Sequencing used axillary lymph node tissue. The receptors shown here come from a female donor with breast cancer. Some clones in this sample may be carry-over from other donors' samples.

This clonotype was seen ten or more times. Here the CDR3 reads CASSSGPNTGELFF. CDR3 in DNA: TGTGCCAGCAGCTCCGGGCCGAACACCGGGGAGCTGTTTTTT. The chain has TRBV7-2 and TRBJ2-2; no clear D gene. The CDR3 runs 14 residues. Germline V gene data show CDR1 as SGHTA and CDR2 as FQGNSA. V lost 4 bases and J lost 0, with 6 bases in between. The whole variable domain, filled in from reference TRBV7-2 and TRBJ2-2, reads GAGVSQSPSNKVTEKGKDVELRCDPISGHTALYWYRQSLGQGLEFLIYFQGNSAPDKSGLPSDRFSAERTGGSVSTLTIQRTQQEDSAVYLCASSSGPNTGELFFGEGSRLTVL.

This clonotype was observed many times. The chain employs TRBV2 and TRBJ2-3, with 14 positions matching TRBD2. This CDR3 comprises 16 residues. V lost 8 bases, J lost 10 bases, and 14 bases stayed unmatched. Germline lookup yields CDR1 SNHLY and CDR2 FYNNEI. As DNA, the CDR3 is TGTGCCAGCCGGGTTGCTAGGGGACTAGCGGGAGAGGCGCAGTATTTT. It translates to CASRVARGLAGEAQYF.

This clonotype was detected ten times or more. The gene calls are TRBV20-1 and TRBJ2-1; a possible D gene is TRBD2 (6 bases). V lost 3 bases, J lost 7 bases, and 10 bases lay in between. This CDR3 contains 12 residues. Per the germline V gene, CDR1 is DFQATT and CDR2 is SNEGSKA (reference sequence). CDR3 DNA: TGCAGTGCTAGCGGGAGAGGTAATGAGCAGTTCTTC. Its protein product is CSASGRGNEQFF.

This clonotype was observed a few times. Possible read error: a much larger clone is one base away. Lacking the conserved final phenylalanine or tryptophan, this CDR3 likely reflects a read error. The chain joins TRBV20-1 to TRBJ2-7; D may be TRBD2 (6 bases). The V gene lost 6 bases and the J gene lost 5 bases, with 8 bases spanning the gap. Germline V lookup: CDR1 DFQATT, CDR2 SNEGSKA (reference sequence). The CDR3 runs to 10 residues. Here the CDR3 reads CSAWRDEQYS. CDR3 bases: TGCAGTGCGTGGAGGGACGAGCAGTACTCC.

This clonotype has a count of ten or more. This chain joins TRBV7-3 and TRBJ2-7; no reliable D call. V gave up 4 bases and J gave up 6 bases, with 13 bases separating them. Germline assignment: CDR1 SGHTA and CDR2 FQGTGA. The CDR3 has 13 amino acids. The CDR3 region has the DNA TGTGCCAGCAGCTCGGCGCCGGGCCGCGAGCAGTACTTC. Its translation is CASSSAPGREQYF.

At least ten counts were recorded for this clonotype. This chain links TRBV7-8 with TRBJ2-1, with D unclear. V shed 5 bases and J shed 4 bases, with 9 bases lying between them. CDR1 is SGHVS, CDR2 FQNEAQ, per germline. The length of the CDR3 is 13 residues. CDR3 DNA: TGTGCCAGCAGCAAGGATCTTTACAATGAGCAGTTCTTC. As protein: CASSKDLYNEQFF.

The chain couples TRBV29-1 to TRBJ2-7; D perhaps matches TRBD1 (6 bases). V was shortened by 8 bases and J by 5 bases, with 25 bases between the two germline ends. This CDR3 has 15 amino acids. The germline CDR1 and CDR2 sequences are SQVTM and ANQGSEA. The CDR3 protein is CSLAPGHRLSDEQYF. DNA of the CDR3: TGCAGCTTGGCCCCGGGACACCGTCTTTCCGACGAGCAGTACTTC.

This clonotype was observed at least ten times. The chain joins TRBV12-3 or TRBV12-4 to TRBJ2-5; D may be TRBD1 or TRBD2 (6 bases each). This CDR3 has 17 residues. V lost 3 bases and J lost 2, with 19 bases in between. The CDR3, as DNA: TGTGCCAGCAGTTTGGAGGGCACAGGGACTTGGCAAGAGACCCAGTACTTC. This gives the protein CASSLEGTGTWQETQYF.

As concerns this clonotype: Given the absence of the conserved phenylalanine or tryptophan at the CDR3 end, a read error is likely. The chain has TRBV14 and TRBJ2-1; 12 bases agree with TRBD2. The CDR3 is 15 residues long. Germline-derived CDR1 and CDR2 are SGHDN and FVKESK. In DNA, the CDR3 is TGTGCCAGCAGCCAGGGGACTAGCGGGTACAATGAACAGTTCCTC. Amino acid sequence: CASSQGTSGYNEQFL.

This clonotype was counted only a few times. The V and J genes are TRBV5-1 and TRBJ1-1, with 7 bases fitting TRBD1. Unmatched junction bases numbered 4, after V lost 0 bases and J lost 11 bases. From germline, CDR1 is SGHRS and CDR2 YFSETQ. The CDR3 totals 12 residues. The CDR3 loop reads CASSLGQGKAFF. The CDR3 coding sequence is TGCGCCAGCAGCTTGGGACAGGGTAAGGCTTTCTTT.

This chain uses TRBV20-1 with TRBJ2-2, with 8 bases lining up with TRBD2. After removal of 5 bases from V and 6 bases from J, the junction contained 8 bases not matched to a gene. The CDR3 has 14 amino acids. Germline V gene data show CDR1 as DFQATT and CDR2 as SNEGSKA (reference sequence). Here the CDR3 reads CSAASGSRSGELFF. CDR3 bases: TGCAGTGCTGCAAGCGGGAGTAGGTCCGGGGAGCTGTTTTTT.

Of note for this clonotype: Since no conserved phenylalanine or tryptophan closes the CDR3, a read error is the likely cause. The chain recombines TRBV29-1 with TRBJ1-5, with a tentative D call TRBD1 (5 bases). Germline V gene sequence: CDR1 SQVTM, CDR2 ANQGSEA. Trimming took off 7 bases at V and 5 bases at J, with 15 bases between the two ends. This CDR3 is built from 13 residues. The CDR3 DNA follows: TGCAGCGCGCCGGGGCAGGGAGATCAGCCCCAGCATTTG. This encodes CSAPGQGDQPQHL.

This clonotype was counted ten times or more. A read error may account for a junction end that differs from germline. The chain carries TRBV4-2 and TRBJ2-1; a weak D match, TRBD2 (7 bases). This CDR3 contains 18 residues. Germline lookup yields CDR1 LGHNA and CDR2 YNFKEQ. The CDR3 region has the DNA TGTGCCAGCAGCCAAGGGCTTATGGGGGAGGGCCGGGACAATGAGCAGCTCTTC. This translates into CASSQGLMGEGRDNEQLF.

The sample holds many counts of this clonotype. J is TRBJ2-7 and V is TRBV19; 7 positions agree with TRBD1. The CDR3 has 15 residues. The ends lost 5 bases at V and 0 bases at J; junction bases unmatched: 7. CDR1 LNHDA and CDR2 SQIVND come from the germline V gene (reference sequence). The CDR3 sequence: CASSAGTATSYEQYF. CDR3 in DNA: TGTGCCAGTAGTGCCGGGACAGCGACCTCCTACGAGCAGTACTTC.

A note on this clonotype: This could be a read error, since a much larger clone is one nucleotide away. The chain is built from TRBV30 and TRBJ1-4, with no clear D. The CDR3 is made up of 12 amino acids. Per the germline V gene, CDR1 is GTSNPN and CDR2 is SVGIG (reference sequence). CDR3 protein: CAWSVLREKLVF. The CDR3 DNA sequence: TGTGCCTGGAGTGTACTTAGGGAAAAACTGGTTTTT. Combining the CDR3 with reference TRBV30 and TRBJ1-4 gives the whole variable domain SQTIHQWPATLVQPVGSPLSLECTVEGTSNPNLYWYRQAAGRGLQLLFYSVGIGQISSEVPQNLSASRPQDRQFILSSKKLLLSDSGFYLCAWSVLREKLVFGSGTQLSVL.

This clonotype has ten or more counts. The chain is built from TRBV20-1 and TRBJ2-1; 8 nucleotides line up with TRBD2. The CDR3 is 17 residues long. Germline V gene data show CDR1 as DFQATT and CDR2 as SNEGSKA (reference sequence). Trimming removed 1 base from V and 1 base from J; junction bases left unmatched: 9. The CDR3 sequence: CSARVGGRPLSYNEQFF. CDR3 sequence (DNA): TGCAGTGCTAGAGTCGGCGGGAGGCCCTTGTCCTACAATGAGCAGTTCTTC.

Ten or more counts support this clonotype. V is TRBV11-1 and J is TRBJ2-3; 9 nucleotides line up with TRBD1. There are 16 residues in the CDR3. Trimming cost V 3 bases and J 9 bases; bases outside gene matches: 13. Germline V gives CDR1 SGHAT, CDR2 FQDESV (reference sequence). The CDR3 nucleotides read TGTGCCAGCAGCTTGGCCGGGACAGGGCGTCTCTGGACGCAGTATTTT. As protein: CASSLAGTGRLWTQYF.

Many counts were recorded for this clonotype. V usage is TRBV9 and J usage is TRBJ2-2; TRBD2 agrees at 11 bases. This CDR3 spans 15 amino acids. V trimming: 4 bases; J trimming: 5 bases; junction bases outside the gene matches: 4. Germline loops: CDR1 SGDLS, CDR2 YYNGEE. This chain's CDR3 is CASSLRTSGTGELFF. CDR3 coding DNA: TGTGCCAGCAGCCTCCGGACTAGCGGGACCGGGGAGCTGTTTTTT. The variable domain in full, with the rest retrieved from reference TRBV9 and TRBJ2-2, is DSGVTQTPKHLITATGQRVTLRCSPRSGDLSVYWYQQSLDQGLQFLIQYYNGEERAKGNILERFSAQQFPDLHSELNLSSLELGDSALYFCASSLRTSGTGELFFGEGSRLTVL.

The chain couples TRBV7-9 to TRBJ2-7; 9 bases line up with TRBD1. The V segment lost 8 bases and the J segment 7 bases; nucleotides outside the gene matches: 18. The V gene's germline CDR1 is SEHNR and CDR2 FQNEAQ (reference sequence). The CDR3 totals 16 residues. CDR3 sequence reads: CASGSATGTGIWEQYF. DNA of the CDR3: TGTGCCAGCGGTTCTGCTACCGGGACAGGGATCTGGGAGCAGTACTTC.